The 18 T cell receptor beta chains in this list originate from one sample, sequenced in a study of T cell changes during pregnancy in multiple sclerosis. The method was immunoSEQ multiplex PCR; TCRdb's version includes in-frame clones alone and lacks a portion of them. The sample contains tens of thousands of clones, approximately 86% of which appear only once. The sequencing here drew on peripheral blood, taken before pregnancy. The receptors shown here come from a female donor with multiple sclerosis, enrolled in a pregnancy study.

The chain couples TRBV5-8 to TRBJ2-3; 11 bases are shared with TRBD2. This CDR3 region has 15 residues. The germline CDR1 and CDR2 sequences are SGHTS and YDEGEE. V lost 1 base to trimming and J lost 5 bases; unmatched junction nucleotides: 3. CDR3 in DNA: TGTGCCAGCAGCTTGACTAGCGGGAGAGGAGATACGCAGTATTTT. Translated, it gives CASSLTSGRGDTQYF.

V and J are TRBV10-3 and TRBJ2-3, with a weak D call TRBD2 (7 bases). V dropped 10 bases and J dropped 5 bases, with 13 bases sitting between them. CDR1 and CDR2 from the germline V gene are ENHRY and SYGVKD. The CDR3 runs to 12 residues. The CDR3 nucleotides are TGTGCCACCCAAGGGGGGGGAGATACGCAGTATTTT. It translates to CATQGGGDTQYF.

Only one count was recorded for this clone. The V call is TRBV2, the J call TRBJ1-1, with D unclear. The CDR3 totals 15 residues. V lost 7 bases and J lost 3, with 18 bases in between. Germline CDR1 reads SNHLY; CDR2 reads FYNNEI. The CDR3 is CASTGIEGRDTEAFF. The CDR3 region has the DNA TGTGCCAGCACCGGGATAGAGGGTAGGGACACTGAAGCTTTCTTT.

CDR3 loop: CASGLVAGQGIYEQYF. DNA of the CDR3: TGTGCTAGTGGTTTGGTAGCAGGACAGGGTATCTACGAGCAGTACTTC. The genes are TRBV12-5 and TRBJ2-7, with 8 bases aligning to TRBD1. The CDR3 is 16 residues long. J lost 3 bases, V lost 0 bases, and 7 bases had no gene match. CDR1 is LGHNT and CDR2 is FRNRAP in the germline V gene.

The chain carries TRBV11-2 and TRBJ2-3; 9 nucleotides line up with TRBD1. With V trimmed by 4 bases and J by 14 bases, 22 bases remained unmatched. Germline CDR1 and CDR2: SGHAT and FQNNGV. The CDR3 runs to 17 residues. The CDR3 sequence: CASSSELPGQGGGVRYF. The CDR3 DNA is TGTGCCAGCAGCTCAGAATTACCGGGACAGGGTGGGGGGGTACGGTATTTT. Drawing the rest from reference TRBV11-2 and TRBJ2-3, the complete variable domain is EAGVAQSPRYKIIEKRQSVAFWCNPISGHATLYWYQQILGQGPKLLIQFQNNGVVDDSQLPKDRFSAERLKGVDSTLKIQPAKLEDSAVYLCASSSELPGQGGGVRYFGPGTRLTVL.

CDR3 in amino acids: CASSLGAGGYTF. The CDR3 DNA reads TGTGCCAGCAGCTTGGGCGCGGGTGGCTACACCTTC. V and J are TRBV7-2 and TRBJ1-2, with unresolved D. The CDR3 loop spans 12 amino acids. The V gene lost 3 bases and the J gene lost 7 bases, with 9 bases spanning the gap. Germline V gives CDR1 SGHTA, CDR2 FQGNSA.

The rearrangement joins TRBV6-1 to TRBJ1-5, with 9 bases lining up with TRBD1. CDR1 and CDR2 from the germline V gene are MNHNS and SASEGT. The CDR3 has 15 residues. Trimming took 3 bases from V and 6 from J; bases not matched to a gene: 6. The DNA of the CDR3 is TGTGCCAGCAGTGAGTTTAGACAGGGGGTTCAGCCCCAGCATTTT. It specifies CASSEFRQGVQPQHF.

The table lists this clone with a few counts. This sequence joins TRBV6-6 and TRBJ1-2; 7 bases agree with TRBD1. Germline CDR1 MNHNY, CDR2 SVGAGI (reference sequence). The CDR3 has 14 amino acids. Losses at the gene ends were 8 bases for V and 2 bases for J; bases not matched to a gene: 8. The DNA for the CDR3 is TGTGCCAGCGCCCAGAGACAGGGAAACTATGGCTACACCTTC. Residues: CASAQRQGNYGYTF.

The rearrangement uses TRBV27 and TRBJ1-5; perhaps TRBD1 as D (6 bases). The CDR3 runs 14 residues. Germline V gene lookup returns CDR1 MNHEY and CDR2 SMNVEV (reference sequence). V shed 0 bases and J shed 6 bases, with 9 bases lying between them. In DNA, the CDR3 is TGTGCCAGCAGTTTATCCAGGGGTCTTCAGCCCCAGCATTTT. Translated, it gives CASSLSRGLQPQHF.

This chain joins TRBV5-4 and TRBJ2-5, with a possible D match to TRBD2 (6 bases). Germline assignment: CDR1 SGHNT and CDR2 YYREEE (reference sequence). The ends were cut back, 4 bases at V and 4 bases at J, with 17 bases in the middle. CDR3 length: 15 amino acids. The chain's CDR3 is CASSPAGSLRETQYF. Here the CDR3 DNA reads TGTGCCAGCAGCCCGGCCGGGAGCCTTCGAGAGACCCAGTACTTC.

V usage is TRBV27 and J usage is TRBJ1-2; TRBD1 is a possible D gene (6 bases). CDR1 is MNHEY, CDR2 SMNVEV, per germline (reference sequence). This CDR3 contains 12 residues. Trimming took off 6 bases at V and 7 bases at J, with 12 bases between the two ends. The DNA for the CDR3 is TGTGCCAGCAGACGACAGGACTCTGGCTACACCTTC. Its protein is CASRRQDSGYTF.

V gene TRBV19 combines with J gene TRBJ2-3; 10 nucleotides agree with TRBD1. CDR1 and CDR2 (germline): LNHDA, SQIVND (reference sequence). This CDR3 is built from 18 residues. J lost 4 bases, V lost 5 bases, and 15 bases had no gene match. The chain's CDR3 is CASSSGTGVPSWADTQYF. Here the CDR3 DNA reads TGTGCCAGTAGTTCTGGGACAGGGGTCCCAAGTTGGGCAGATACGCAGTATTTT. Together with reference TRBV19 and TRBJ2-3, the CDR3 gives the full variable domain: DGGITQSPKYLFRKEGQNVTLSCEQNLNHDAMYWYRQDPGQGLRLIYYSQIVNDFQKGDIAEGYSVSREKKESFPLTVTSAQKNPTAFYLCASSSGTGVPSWADTQYFGPGTRLTVL.

This clone showed up just a few times. The chain recombines TRBV19 with TRBJ1-1, with D perhaps matching TRBD1 (5 bases). CDR3 length: 13 amino acids. Germline lookup yields CDR1 LNHDA and CDR2 SQIVND (reference sequence). Trimming left V 7 bases short and J 4 bases short, with 13 bases between. The DNA of the CDR3 is TGTGCCAGTATTGGGAAGGGGTCCACTGAAGCTTTCTTT. As protein: CASIGKGSTEAFF. The variable domain in full, completed from reference TRBV19 and TRBJ1-1, reads DGGITQSPKYLFRKEGQNVTLSCEQNLNHDAMYWYRQDPGQGLRLIYYSQIVNDFQKGDIAEGYSVSREKKESFPLTVTSAQKNPTAFYLCASIGKGSTEAFFGQGTRLTVV.

This chain links TRBV7-7 with TRBJ2-5; D is undetermined. The CDR3 loop spans 11 amino acids. With 8 bases removed from V and 5 bases from J, the gap between germline ends came to 9 bases. Per the germline V gene, CDR1 is SSHAT and CDR2 is FNYEAQ (reference sequence). CDR3 nucleotides: TGTGCCAGCCCCAGGTGGGAGACCCAGTACTTC. Protein: CASPRWETQYF.

The rearrangement joins TRBV30 to TRBJ1-1, with D perhaps matching TRBD1 (6 bases). Germline V CDR1 and CDR2: GTSNPN, SVGIG (reference sequence). Deletions cut 1 base from V and 3 bases from J, with 15 bases between. The length of the CDR3 is 15 residues. CDR3 region: CAWSAYRDLDTEAFF. The DNA for the CDR3 is TGTGCCTGGAGTGCCTACAGGGATTTAGACACTGAAGCTTTCTTT.

CDR3 amino acids: CSVDKGSGQETQYF. CDR3 bases: TGCAGCGTTGATAAGGGAAGCGGGCAAGAGACCCAGTACTTC. The chain joins TRBV29-1 to TRBJ2-5, with D maybe TRBD2 (6 bases). V was clipped by 3 bases and J by 2 bases, with 13 bases between them. The CDR3 covers 14 residues. Germline CDR1 and CDR2: SQVTM and ANQGSEA.

The chain links TRBV4-3 to TRBJ1-5; a weak D match, TRBD1 (5 bases). The CDR3 contains 14 residues. Germline values: CDR1 LGHNA, CDR2 YSLEER. Trimming stripped 1 base from V and 7 bases from J, with 11 bases between. The CDR3 nucleotides are TGCGCCAGCAGCCAAGGGCAGGGCGAGCAGCCCCAGCATTTT. Its translation: CASSQGQGEQPQHF.

This rearrangement joins TRBV9 to TRBJ2-7, with TRBD1 identical over 9 bases. J lost 3 bases, V lost 7 bases, and 8 bases had no gene match. Germline V lookup: CDR1 SGDLS, CDR2 YYNGEE. This CDR3 spans 14 amino acids. CDR3: CASSIGTGNYEQYF. CDR3 coding DNA: TGTGCCAGCTCCATCGGGACAGGGAACTACGAGCAGTACTTC.